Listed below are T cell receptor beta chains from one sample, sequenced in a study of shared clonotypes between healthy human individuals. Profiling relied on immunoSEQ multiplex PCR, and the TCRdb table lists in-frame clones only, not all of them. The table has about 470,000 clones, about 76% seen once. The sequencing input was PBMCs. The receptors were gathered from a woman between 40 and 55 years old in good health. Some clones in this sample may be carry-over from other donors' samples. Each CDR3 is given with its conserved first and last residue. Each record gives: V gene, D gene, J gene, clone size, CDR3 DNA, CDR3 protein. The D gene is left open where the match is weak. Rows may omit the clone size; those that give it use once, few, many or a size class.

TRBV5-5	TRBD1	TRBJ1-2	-	TGTGCCAGCAGCGAAAGACAGGGCATCGTAGGCGTATATGGCTACACCTTC	CASSERQGIVGVYGYTF
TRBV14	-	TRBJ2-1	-	TGTGCCAGCAGCCAAACGTACAATGAGCAGTTCTTC	CASSQTYNEQFF
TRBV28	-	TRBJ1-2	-	TGTGCCCACAATAGGGGCAGGGAGGGATATGGCTACACCTTC	CAHNRGREGYGYTF
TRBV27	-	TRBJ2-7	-	TGTGCCAGCATGGTCGCAGGAACCTACGAGCAGTACTTC	CASMVAGTYEQYF
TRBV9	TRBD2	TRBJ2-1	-	TGTGCCAGCAGCGTATCAGCGGGAGTAGAGTCCAATGAGCAGTTCTTC	CASSVSAGVESNEQFF
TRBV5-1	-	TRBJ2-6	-	TGCGCCAGCAGCTTGGAGGCCAGGGATTACTCTGGGGCCAACGTCCTGACTTTC	CASSLEARDYSGANVLTF
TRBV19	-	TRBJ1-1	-	TGTGCCAGTAGTATACCGGGAGGGGGAGCTTTCTTT	CASSIPGGGAFF
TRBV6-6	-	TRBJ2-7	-	TGTGCCAGCAAACTAGAACTCACCTACGAGCAGTACTTC	CASKLELTYEQYF
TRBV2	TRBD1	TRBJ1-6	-	TGTGCCAGCCGGGACAGGGGATCCCTTACACCCCTCCACTTT	CASRDRGSLTPLHF
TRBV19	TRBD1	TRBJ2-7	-	TGTGCCAGTAGTGATGAGACAGGGACGGGATCCTACGAGCAGTACTTC	CASSDETGTGSYEQYF
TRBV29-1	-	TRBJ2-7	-	TGCAGCGTTACGACAATTTCCTACGAGCAGTACTTC	CSVTTISYEQYF
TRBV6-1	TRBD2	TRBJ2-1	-	TGTGCCAGCAGTGCGGGACTAGCGGAGACGTATGAGCAGTTCTTC	CASSAGLAETYEQFF
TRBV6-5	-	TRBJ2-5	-	TGTGCCAGCAGTAACCAAGAGACCCAGTACTTC	CASSNQETQYF
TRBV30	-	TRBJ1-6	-	TGTGCCTGGAAGGTACAGAATTCACCCCTCCACTTT	CAWKVQNSPLHF
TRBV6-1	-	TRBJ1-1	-	TGTGCCAGCAGTGACGGGGGCGCGAACACTGAAGCTTTCTTT	CASSDGGANTEAFF
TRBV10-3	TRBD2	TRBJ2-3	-	TGTGCCATCAGTGAGTCCGGACTAGCGGGGTCTCTACGGGGAGATACGCAGTATTTT	CAISESGLAGSLRGDTQYF
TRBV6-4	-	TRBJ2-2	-	TGTGCCAGCAGTACGGACTCGACACCCACCGGGGAGCTGTTTTTT	CASSTDSTPTGELFF
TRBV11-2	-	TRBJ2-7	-	TGTGCCAGCAGAGCACAGGACGGATCCTACGAGCAGTACTTC	CASRAQDGSYEQYF
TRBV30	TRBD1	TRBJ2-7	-	TGTGCCTGGCATAACAGGGGCTACGAGCAGTACTTC	CAWHNRGYEQYF
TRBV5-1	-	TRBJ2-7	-	TGCGCCAGCAGCTCTCAGGAGTACGAGCAGTACTTC	CASSSQEYEQYF
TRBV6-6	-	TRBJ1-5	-	TGTGCCAGCAGTTACACAAGCTACGGGTCGCATCAGCCCCAGCATTTT	CASSYTSYGSHQPQHF
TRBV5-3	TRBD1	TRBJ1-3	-	TGTGCCAGAAGCTTAAAGACAGGGCACACTGACATCTCTGGAAACACCATATATTTT	CARSLKTGHTDISGNTIYF
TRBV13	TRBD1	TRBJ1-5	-	TGTGCCAGCACAGCGGGACAGGGGTATCAGCCCCAGCATTTT	CASTAGQGYQPQHF
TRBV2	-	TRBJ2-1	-	TGTGCCAGCAGTCGGACAGTCTACAATGAGCAGTTCTTC	CASSRTVYNEQFF
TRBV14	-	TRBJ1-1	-	TGTGCCAGCAGCCAAGGAGGCAGGGTCTGGGCTTTCTTT	CASSQGGRVWAFF
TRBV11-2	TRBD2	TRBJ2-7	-	TGTGCCAGCAGCTCCATTGTCGGGAGGGCCCCCGAGCAGTACTTC	CASSSIVGRAPEQYF
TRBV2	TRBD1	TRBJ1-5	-	TGTGCCAGCAGACAGGGGGGGCAGAGCAATCAGCCCCAGCATTTT	CASRQGGQSNQPQHF
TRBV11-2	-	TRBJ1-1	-	TGTGCCAGCAGCCAAGGGCAGGCCGAGAACACTGAAGCTTTCTTT	CASSQGQAENTEAFF
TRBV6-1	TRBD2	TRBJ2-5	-	TGTGCCAGCAGTGAGTTTATGCGGGAGGGGGAGACCCAGTACTTC	CASSEFMREGETQYF
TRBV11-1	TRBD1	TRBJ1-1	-	TGTGCCAGCAGCTTAGACGGAACAGGGGCAGGTTACACTGAAGCTTTCTTT	CASSLDGTGAGYTEAFF
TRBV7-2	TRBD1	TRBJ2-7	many	TGTGCCAGCAGCTTTCAGGGACAGGGGTACTACGAGCAGTACTTC	CASSFQGQGYYEQYF
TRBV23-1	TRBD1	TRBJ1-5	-	TGCGCCAGCAGTCCCAAGGCGACAGGGGATCACAATCAGCCCCAGCATTTT	CASSPKATGDHNQPQHF
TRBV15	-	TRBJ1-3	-	TGTGCCACCAGCAGACCAGGGCCTGGAAACACCATATATTTT	CATSRPGPGNTIYF
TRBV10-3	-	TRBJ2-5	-	TGTGCCATAGGGCAGGCTAGCTCAGAGACCCAGTACTTC	CAIGQASSETQYF
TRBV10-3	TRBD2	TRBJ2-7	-	TGTGCCATCAGTACCGCTCCTAGCGGGTCGACCTACGAGCAGTACTTC	CAISTAPSGSTYEQYF
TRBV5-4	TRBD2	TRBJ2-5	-	TGTGCCAGCAGCTTAGAGCGGGGGAACCAAGAGACCCAGTACTTC	CASSLERGNQETQYF
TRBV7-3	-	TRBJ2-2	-	TGTGCCAGCAGCTCCCAGGGGGGGGGCACCGGGGAGCTGTTTTTT	CASSSQGGGTGELFF
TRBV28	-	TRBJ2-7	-	TGTGCCAGCAGTTTTACCCCGTACCAACTATACTCCTCCTACGAGCAGTACTTC	CASSFTPYQLYSSYEQYF
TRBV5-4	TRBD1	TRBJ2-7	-	TGTGCCAGCAGCCTCCGACAGGGGGCGGATGAGCAGTACTTC	CASSLRQGADEQYF
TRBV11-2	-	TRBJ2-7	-	TGTGCCAGCAGCTTAGGGCGGGCGGCGGGGACCTACGAGCAGTACTTC	CASSLGRAAGTYEQYF
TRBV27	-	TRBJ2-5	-	TGTGCCAGCAGTTTAAGAGTAGCGGCCGAGACCCAGTACTTC	CASSLRVAAETQYF
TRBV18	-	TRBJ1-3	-	TGTGCCAGCTCTATAACAGGAGGACCTCTGGCTGGAAACACCATATATTTT	CASSITGGPLAGNTIYF
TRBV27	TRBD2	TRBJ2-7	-	TGTGCCACCCAGGGACTAGCGGGAGCCTACGAGCAGTACTTC	CATQGLAGAYEQYF
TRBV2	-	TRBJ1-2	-	TGTGCCAGCGTAGGGGAGGGTTTCGCTAACTATGGCTACACCTTC	CASVGEGFANYGYTF
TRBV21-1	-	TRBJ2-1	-	TGTGCCAGCAGCGGGAGGGCTAATAGCGGGAATTACAATGAGCAGTTCTTC	CASSGRANSGNYNEQFF
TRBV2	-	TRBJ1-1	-	TGTGCCAGCAGTGCCCCACCGCATTTCACTGAAGCTTTCTTT	CASSAPPHFTEAFF
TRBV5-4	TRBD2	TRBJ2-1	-	TGTGCCAGCAGCTTGGATCCTAGCGGGATCCCCGCCGATGAGCAGTTCTTC	CASSLDPSGIPADEQFF
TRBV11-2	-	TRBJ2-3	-	TGTGCCAGCAGGCTTCTGACGGTAGACACAGATACGCAGTATTTT	CASRLLTVDTDTQYF
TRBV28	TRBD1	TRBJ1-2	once	TGTGCCAGCAGGTCCGGGACAGGGATCAGAGGCTACACCTTC	CASRSGTGIRGYTF
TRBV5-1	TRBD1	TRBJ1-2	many	TGCGCCAGCAGCACGACAGGGTTGAGGAGCTATGGCTACACCTTC	CASSTTGLRSYGYTF
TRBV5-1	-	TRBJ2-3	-	TGCGCCAGCAGCTTGGTAGGCGGGCACACAGATACGCAGTATTTT	CASSLVGGHTDTQYF
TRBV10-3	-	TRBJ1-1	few	TGTGCCATCAACCCGGACAGGAACACTGAAGCTTTCTTT	CAINPDRNTEAFF
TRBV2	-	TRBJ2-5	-	TGTGCCAGCCTTTTTGGCGTAGAAGAGACCCAGTACTTC	CASLFGVEETQYF
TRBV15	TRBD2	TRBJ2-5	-	TGTGCCACCAGCAGGGGCGGGCCGCGGACTAGCGGGAGTGGACAGACCCAGTACTTC	CATSRGGPRTSGSGQTQYF
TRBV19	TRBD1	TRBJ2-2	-	TGTGCCAGTAGCCGTCCGGGACAGACTACGGGGGAGCTGTTTTTT	CASSRPGQTTGELFF
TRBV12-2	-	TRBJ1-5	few	TGTGCAAGTCGCTCTCCCTCCGGGACAGAATTACCTCCCCAGCATTTT	CASRSPSGTELPPQHF
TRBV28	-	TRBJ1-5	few	TGTGCCAGCAGGGCAAGTGGTGGAAATCAGCCCCAGCATTTT	CASRASGGNQPQHF
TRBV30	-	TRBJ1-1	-	TGTGCCTGGAGCGATCAGGGGTTGGGTGAAGCTTTCTTT	CAWSDQGLGEAFF
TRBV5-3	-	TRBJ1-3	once	TGTGCCAGAAGAGAGGGGACGTTTGATCGAAACACCATATATTTT	CARREGTFDRNTIYF
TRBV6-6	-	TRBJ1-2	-	TGTGCCAGCAGGCTATTACAGGCTAACTATGGCTACACCTTC	CASRLLQANYGYTF